This T cell receptor beta chain was captured in a study of CD8+CD57+ T cells in acquired aplastic anemia. Notes on this clonotype: An end of the junction differs from the germline gene, which may be a read error.

Germline V gene data show CDR1 as SGHTA and CDR2 as FQGNSA. The CDR3 contains 13 residues. Both TCR beta VDJ combination and CDR3 sequence profiling were carried out. Genomic DNA was the template for this profiling. Each CDR3 protein gets one entry after TCRdb re-called the reads with MiXCR. This sample yields about 400,000 distinct CDR3 sequences, of which 65% to 80% are seen a single time; 4% belongs to the top ten. The chain uses TRBV7-2 and TRBJ1-1; the D gene is possibly TRBD1 (5 bases). This clonotype was sampled from a human donor in good health, serving as a control. The specimen sequenced was sorted CD4+, CD8+, or CD8+CD57+ T cells (not recorded which) from PBMCs. The CDR3 bases are TGTGCCAGCAGCACTGACAGAAGCACTGCAGCTTCCTTT. It is translated as CASSTDRSTAASF.